This record looks at one TCR beta chain sequence and its context. Its target is unknown. Time point noted: week 35, safety follow-up. The study gave 300 ug of mutant IDH1 20-mer peptide per vaccine dose, with topical imiquimod. The CDR3 contains 13 residues. V lost 1 base to trimming and J lost 3 bases, with 6 bases between them. Germline CDR1 reads SGHTA; CDR2 reads FQGNSA. Sequencing was performed with immunoSEQ multiplex PCR; in TCRdb, only in-frame clones are kept and a portion is missing. The sample gives tens of thousands of clones, roughly 84% of which show up once; roughly 12% is in the top ten. These data belong to a study of a mutant IDH1 vaccine in newly diagnosed glioma. Study context: Following radiotherapy alone, or alongside temozolomide cycles, vaccination was started after an interval of 4-6 weeks. Treated patients comprised about 60% males and 37.5% females, mean age approximately 38 years.

General observations from the study: Vaccine-induced responses were seen in about 95% of patients, spanning several MHC alleles. The authors found pseudoprogression apparently unrelated to changes in top peripheral T cell clonotypes.

The material sequenced was PBMCs, taken from a glioma patient whose treatment included an IDH1 peptide vaccine. This receptor was taken from a man aged 18 to 30 with glioma. The J gene is TRBJ1-1, the V gene TRBV7-2; D ambiguous. CDR3 DNA: TGTGCCAGCAGCTTAGTGACGGACACTGAAGCTTTCTTT. It is translated as CASSLVTDTEAFF.